Reported below is one T cell receptor beta chain. What this receptor recognizes is not known. Base qualities are missing; no much larger clone stands one base away. This specimen comes from a study of cytomegalovirus exposure and HLA in healthy donors (dated by TCRdb to about 2017). The study in broad terms: According to an earlier analysis of around 600 of the donors, 150 million to 200 million T cells yielded 117 million unique TCR beta sequences and less than 300 Gb of sequence data. Genome-wide SNP genotypes for about 65% of the roughly 700 donors were used in a later genetic analysis, which treated that subset as a discovery cohort. In the later analysis, no new phenotypic data were used to find candidate immune exposures; instead, reliance was placed on TCR beta sequences and their occurrence across donors. Roughly five DR-DQ haplotypes were handled as single units for association and clustering, since linkage in the cohort was strong. Donor age, sex, ethnicity and CMV serostatus were compiled together with the repertoire data. An early release that covered fewer than 800 HLA-typed donors contained around 330 gigabases of sequencing data and tens of millions of unique TCR sequences. Both class I and class II loci were covered by HLA typing, at four-digit resolution. All discovery cohort repertoires had been generated on a single sequencing platform. Of the roughly 400 genotyped donors, less than 85% were placed in the genetic ancestry cluster associated with self-reported Caucasian donors. In a later analysis, previously published TCR beta repertoires from 500 to 750 donors were re-analyzed and high-resolution HLA genotyping was added so that TCR occurrence patterns could be studied. The T cell repertoires of 550 to 850 subjects were profiled by immunosequencing and related to cytomegalovirus serostatus. The aim of the study was to test whether cataloging public T cell receptors could identify signatures of past pathogen exposure. An earlier analysis of a few hundred of the donors applied high-throughput TCR beta sequencing to assess whether each TCR beta V gene segment acted as functional or pseudogenic. The number of donors typed differed by locus, with roughly 620-640 for A, B, C, DRB1 and DQB1, more than 500 for DQA1, 606 for DPA1, and some 470 for DPB1. In addition to the first cohort of several hundred subjects, a separate validation cohort of under 150 different subjects was used. To predict cytomegalovirus infection status, the study combined high-throughput TCR immunosequencing, statistical association of individual TCRs with disease status, and machine learning. Among a few hundred genotyped donors of the cohort, an average of around 240,000 unique TCR beta nucleotide sequences were sequenced per donor, about a sixth of them non-productive.

The library was generated by the immunoSEQ multiplex PCR assay. For the multiplex PCR, a mixture combining 60 forward primers for TCR Vbeta segments and 13 reverse primers for TCR Jbeta segments was used. The CDR3 region of rearranged TCR beta genes was amplified from genomic DNA with a multiplex PCR assay. The Illumina HiSeq System was used to sequence the amplified TCR beta libraries as 87-base-pair reads. Concerning the study's data processing: In a later analysis, tens of millions of unique TCR beta chains were counted across the 666 repertoires, and roughly 11 million of these chains were shared by at least two donors. A nearest-neighbor algorithm error-corrected the raw reads and collapsed the reads into unique sequences, merging closely related sequences to remove PCR and sequencing errors. To assign V, D and J gene segments, CDR3 sequences were aligned to IMGT reference sequences. For a sequence to be retained, at least a six-nucleotide match to both a V gene segment and a J gene segment was required. A rearrangement was called productive if the CDR3 had no stop codons and remained in frame with V and J, and every other rearrangement was called non-productive. CDR3 was defined according to IMGT convention as the region running from the second conserved V-encoded cysteine to the conserved J-encoded phenylalanine. Sequences without an unambiguous match to a single V gene segment were excluded from the earlier analysis of a few hundred of the donors. In an earlier analysis of a few hundred of the donors, V segments were called functional above 56.7% productive rearrangements and were called segregating when the between-donor standard deviation exceeded 5%. A statistical classification framework was built to diagnose cytomegalovirus status from the catalog of TCR beta chain sequences. V and J gene assignment, in a later analysis, came from comparing TCR nucleotide sequences with IMGT/GENE-DB human TR gene sequences. Using the TCRdist pipeline, a later analysis assigned CDR3 sequences along with most-parsimonious VDJ recombination scenarios. In a later analysis, every TCR beta chain was defined by the combination of its CDR3 amino acid sequence and its V-gene family, and reads without a unique V-gene family were dropped. To address suspected cross-contamination and a sequencing artifact, a later analysis removed a few hundred highly shared, low-generation-probability nucleotide sequences. In a later analysis, a clonal expansion index for each public chain was calculated from normalized within-repertoire ranks of inferred template counts. Generation probabilities in a later analysis came from a VDJ recombination model fitted to out-of-frame rearrangements, and those results were checked against IGoR. In a later analysis, TCR-TCR, TCR-HLA and TCR-CMV co-occurrence was scored with hypergeometric tests, and a repertoire-size bias correction was applied to TCR pairs. False discovery rates were estimated in a later analysis by permuting HLA or CMV assignments 20 times. A later analysis grouped co-occurring TCRs with DBSCAN, adding TCRdist sequence similarity when clustering within HLA-allele-positive subsets. Repertoires with fewer than 30,000 or more than 120,000 public chains were left out of co-occurrence clustering, as were five repertoires with anomalous nucleotide sharing. In its TCRdb copy, this immuneACCESS table keeps in-frame sequences only and misses some clones. Where compared with another copy, unresolved V genes explain less than half of these, and the others have no known cause. V, J and clone size were drawn from that table, and D and trimming were deduced from the DNA. The sample table shows more than 90,000 clones, and 65% to 85% are seen once. About 4% of the sample comes from the top ten.

The investigation overall reported the following: Several of the top co-occurrence clusters appeared to be linked to parvovirus B19, influenza, CMV and Epstein-Barr virus, according to a later analysis. The presence/absence analyses assumed that sequencing depth was roughly uniform across donors, and that assumption may not be true. A further reported finding was that TCR beta sequences accurately predicted the HLA-A and HLA-B alleles for most subjects in the first cohort. In a later analysis, most CMV-associated TCR beta chains were found to appear HLA-restricted, with HLA associations seemingly driven largely by CMV exposure. While some public TCRs were present in many individuals, most TCR sequences turned up only very rarely across donors. According to a later analysis, TCR association rates differed among HLA loci, with DRB1 alleles showing the most associated TCRs and HLA-C alleles showing the fewest. Cytomegalovirus status was reported to be diagnosed by the classifier with high specificity and sensitivity in both the original and validation cohorts. Strong co-occurrence of HLA alleles, especially DR and DQ, made assigning TCR associations to individual alleles difficult. A later genetic analysis associated a missense DCLRE1C variant with V-gene and J-gene trimming of TCR beta chains, and an independent cohort replicated the association. An earlier analysis of 587 of the donors showed that most TCR beta V segments appeared in productive rearrangements either about 90% or about 30% of the time, which broadly matched IMGT annotations. Correlated functional status among segregating V segments might reflect linkage disequilibrium, but an unknown experimental factor could not be ruled out. According to the authors, the approach could potentially be generalized to other disease states and immunological phenotypes. The cohort was sequenced for TCR beta chains only, and without alpha or paired-chain data the features that could be detected were limited. For the cohort, immune exposure information was limited to CMV serostatus. The 87-base-pair reads could not distinguish some IMGT-functional V segments, including TRBV6-2 and TRBV6-3, so those segments were excluded. A total of roughly 160 TCR beta chains were listed by the study as associated with cytomegalovirus. Seventeen rarely observed V segments, including chromosome 9 orphons, were excluded from the earlier analysis of approximately 600 of the donors because counts were too low. According to a later genetic analysis, donors in an Asian-associated ancestry cluster had fewer N-insertions in productive TCRs than the approximately 650-donor mean. In a later analysis, HLA-associated TCR beta chains showed more clonal expansion and lower generation probabilities than non-associated chains that were equally common. A group of highly shared sequence variants was considered likely to be a technical artifact of the sequencing pipeline. A few of the identified cytomegalovirus-associated TCR beta chains were confirmed in vitro to be specific for cytomegalovirus antigens. At a false discovery rate of 0.05, a later analysis linked 16,000 or so TCR beta sequences to specific HLA alleles. Because some donors lacked HLA typing at each locus, the association tests relied only on the typed subset.

Deletion took 0 bases off V and 5 bases off J, with a span of 4 bases between the germline ends. CDR1 and CDR2 were assigned from the germline V gene as MNHNS and SASEGT. The cysteine opens and the phenylalanine closes a CDR3 of 12 amino acids. Here the CDR3 DNA is all that survives: 36 bases in frame from base 1. The cohort was made up of about 670 healthy bone marrow donors. At the time of sampling, all cohort members were nominally healthy, though unrecorded immune exposures were likely present. The donor tested CMV seronegative and was one of the 352 seronegative cohort members. Each donor provided a peripheral blood sample, and peripheral blood mononuclear cells were used for TCR beta sequencing. Genomic DNA extraction from the blood cell samples was performed with the Qiagen DNeasy Blood Extraction Kit.

The V and J segments used are TRBV6-1 and TRBJ1-1; the D gene assignment is ambiguous. Sequenced material: PBMCs. The clonotype originates from a man aged 50-59 years in good health and CMV-seronegative. The CDR3 region: CASSEAETEAFF. The sequenced DNA is TGTGCCAGCAGTGAAGCAGAGACTGAAGCTTTCTTT.